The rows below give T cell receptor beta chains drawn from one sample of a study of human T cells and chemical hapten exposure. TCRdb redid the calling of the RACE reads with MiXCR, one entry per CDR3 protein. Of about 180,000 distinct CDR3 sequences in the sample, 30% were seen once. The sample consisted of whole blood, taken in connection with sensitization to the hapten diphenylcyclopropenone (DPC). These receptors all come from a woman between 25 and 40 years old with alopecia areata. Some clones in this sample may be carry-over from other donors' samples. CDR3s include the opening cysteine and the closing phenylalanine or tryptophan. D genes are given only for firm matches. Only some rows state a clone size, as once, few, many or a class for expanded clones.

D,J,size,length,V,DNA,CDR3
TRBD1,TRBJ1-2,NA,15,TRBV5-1,TGCGCCAGCAACTTGGCGAAGGGACAGCGGGATGGCTACACCTTC,CASNLAKGQRDGYTF
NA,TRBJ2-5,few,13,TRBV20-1,TGCAGTGCTAGGTCTCTGGGGGGAGAGACCCAGTACTTC,CSARSLGGETQYF
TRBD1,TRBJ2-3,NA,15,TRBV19,TGTGCCAGTAGTACGGACAGGGGGGCCACAGATACGCAGTATTTT,CASSTDRGATDTQYF
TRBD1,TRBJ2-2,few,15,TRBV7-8,TGTGCTGGGGGACAGGGATCGTGGAACACCGGGGAGCTGTTTTTT,CAGGQGSWNTGELFF
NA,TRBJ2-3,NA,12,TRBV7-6,TGTGCCAGCAGCCTGACTGAGGATACGCAGTATTTT,CASSLTEDTQYF
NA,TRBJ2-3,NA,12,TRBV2,TGTGCCAGCAGAGGGACCGGTGGTACGCAGTATTTT,CASRGTGGTQYF
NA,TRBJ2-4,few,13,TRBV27,TGTGCCAGCAGTCAGGGACCTGGAAACATTCAGTACTTC,CASSQGPGNIQYF
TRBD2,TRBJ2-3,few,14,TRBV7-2,TGTGCCAGCAGCCGAGGACTAGTCACAGATACGCAGTATTTT,CASSRGLVTDTQYF
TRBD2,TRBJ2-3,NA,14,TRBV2,TGTGCCTCCGGACTAGGGGTGGGTGCAGATACGCAGTATTTT,CASGLGVGADTQYF
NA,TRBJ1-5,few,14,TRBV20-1,TGCAGTGCTAGGGTAGGAGGGAACAATCAGCCCCAGCATTTT,CSARVGGNNQPQHF
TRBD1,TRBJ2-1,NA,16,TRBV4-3,TGCGCCAGCAGCCGCGTAGGACAGGGAATTTACAATGAGCAGTTCTTC,CASSRVGQGIYNEQFF
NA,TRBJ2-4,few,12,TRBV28,TGTGCCAGCAGTTATAAGAGAAACATTCAGTACTTC,CASSYKRNIQYF
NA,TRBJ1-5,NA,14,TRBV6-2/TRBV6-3,TGTGCCAGCACCTATCAACCTAGCAATCAGCCCCAGCATTTT,CASTYQPSNQPQHF
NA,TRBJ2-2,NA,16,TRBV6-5,TGTGCCAGCAGTCCTTGGAGGGCGCGGAACACCGGGGAGCTGTTTTTT,CASSPWRARNTGELFF
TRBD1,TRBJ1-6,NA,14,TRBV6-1,TGTGCCAGCAGTGGTCAGGGGGTTAATTCACCCCTCCACTTT,CASSGQGVNSPLHF
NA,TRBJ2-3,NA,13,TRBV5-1,TGCGCCAGCGCGCCGGTTAGCACAGATACGCAGTATTTT,CASAPVSTDTQYF
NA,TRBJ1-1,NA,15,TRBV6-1,TGTGCCAGCTCAAATCGGAGACAGACGAACACTGAAGCTTTCTTT,CASSNRRQTNTEAFF
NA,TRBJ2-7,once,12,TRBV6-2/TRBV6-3,TGTGCCAGCAGTTACGACGCCTACGAGCAGTACTTC,CASSYDAYEQYF
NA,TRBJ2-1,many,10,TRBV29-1,TGCAGCGTTACGTTCAATGAGCAGTTCTTC,CSVTFNEQFF
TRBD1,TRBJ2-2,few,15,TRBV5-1,TGCGCCAGCAGCTCCGGGACAGGGGGATCCGGGGAGCTGTTTTTT,CASSSGTGGSGELFF
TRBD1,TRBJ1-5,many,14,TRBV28,TGTGCCAGCAGCGCCGGGACAGGGCATCAGCCCCAGCATTTT,CASSAGTGHQPQHF
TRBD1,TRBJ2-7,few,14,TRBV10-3,TGTGCCATCAGTGATAAGGGGGCTGCCTACGAGCAGTACTTC,CAISDKGAAYEQYF
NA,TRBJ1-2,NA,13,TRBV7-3,TGTGCCAGCAGCTCCCGGGACGGCTATGGCTACACCTTC,CASSSRDGYGYTF
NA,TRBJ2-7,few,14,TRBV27,TGTGCCAGCAGTTCCGTAGGAGCTACCTACGAGCAGTACTTC,CASSSVGATYEQYF
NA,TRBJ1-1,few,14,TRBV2,TGTGCCAGCAGTGAAACCCCCTGGGCCACTGAAGCTTTCTTT,CASSETPWATEAFF
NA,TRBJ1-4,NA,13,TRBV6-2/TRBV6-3,TGTGCCAGCAGGAATTCGGGGGATGAAAAACTGTTTTTT,CASRNSGDEKLFF
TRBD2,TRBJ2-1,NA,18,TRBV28,TGTGCCAGCAGGGAGGGACTAGCGGGACGACTCTCCTACAATGAGCAGTTCTTC,CASREGLAGRLSYNEQFF
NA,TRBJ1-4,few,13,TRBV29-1,TGCAGCGTTGAAGAACAGGGCGTCGAAAAACTGTTTTTT,CSVEEQGVEKLFF
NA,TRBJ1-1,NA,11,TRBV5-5,TGTGCCAGCAGTTCCTACACTGAAGCTTTCTTT,CASSSYTEAFF
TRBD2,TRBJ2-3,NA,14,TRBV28,TGTGCCAGTACCGCGGGAGCCCGCACAGATACGCAGTATTTT,CASTAGARTDTQYF
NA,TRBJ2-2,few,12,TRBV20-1,TGCAGTGCTCAAAGGGGGTCCGGGGAGCTGTTTTTT,CSAQRGSGELFF
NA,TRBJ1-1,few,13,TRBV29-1,TGCAGCGTGGATTTGGGAGGGAAGACTGAAGCTTTCTTT,CSVDLGGKTEAFF
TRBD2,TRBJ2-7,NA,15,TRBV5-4,TGTGCCAGCAGCTTGGGAGCGGGGGTGATGTACGAGCAGTACTTC,CASSLGAGVMYEQYF
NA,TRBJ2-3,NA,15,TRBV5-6,TGTGCCAGCAGCTTGGGATTCGCATCCACAGATACGCAGTATTTT,CASSLGFASTDTQYF
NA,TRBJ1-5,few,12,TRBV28,TGTGCCAGCAGTTTAGGGGCCGCTCCCCAGCATTTT,CASSLGAAPQHF
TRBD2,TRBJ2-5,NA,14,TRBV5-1,TGCGCCAGCAGTCAGGGACTAGCGGAAGAGACCCAGTACTTC,CASSQGLAEETQYF
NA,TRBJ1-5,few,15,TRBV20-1,TGCAGTGCTAGCGTCAGTGGGGGGGGGGGTCAGCCCCAGCATTTT,CSASVSGGGGQPQHF
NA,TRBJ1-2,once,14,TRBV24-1,TGTGCCACCAGTGATCGGGGCAGGGCCTATGGCTACACCTTC,CATSDRGRAYGYTF
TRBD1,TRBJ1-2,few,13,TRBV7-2,TGTGCCAGCAGCCCCAAACAGGGGACTGGCTACACCTTC,CASSPKQGTGYTF
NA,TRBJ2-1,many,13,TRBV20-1,TGCAGTGCTCCTAGCAGCTCCTACAATGAGCAGTTCTTC,CSAPSSSYNEQFF
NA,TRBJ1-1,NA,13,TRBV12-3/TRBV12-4,TGTGCCAGCAGTTGGCAGGGGAACACTGAAGCTTTCTTT,CASSWQGNTEAFF
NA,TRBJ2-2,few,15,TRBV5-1,TGCGCCAGCTTCGAGGCACCCCCCGGCACCGGGGAGCTGTTTTTT,CASFEAPPGTGELFF
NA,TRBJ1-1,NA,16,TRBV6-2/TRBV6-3,TGTGCCAGCAGTTACTCCGGGGTGCCCATGAACACTGAAGCTTTCTTT,CASSYSGVPMNTEAFF
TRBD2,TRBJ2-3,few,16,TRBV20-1,TGCAGTGCTAGAGATCCGGCTAGCGGAGGTTTAGATACGCAGTATTTT,CSARDPASGGLDTQYF
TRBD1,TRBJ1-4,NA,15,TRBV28,TGTGCCAGCTTGGGTCCGGGGACAGGGAGTGAAAAACTGTTTTTT,CASLGPGTGSEKLFF
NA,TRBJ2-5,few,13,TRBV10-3,TGTGCCATCAGCGACAAAGTGGGGGAGACCCAGTACTTC,CAISDKVGETQYF
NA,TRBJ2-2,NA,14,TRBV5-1,TGCGCCAGCAGCCCTAGACTTAACACCGGGGAGCTGTTTTTT,CASSPRLNTGELFF
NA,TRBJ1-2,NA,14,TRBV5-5,TGTGCCAGCAGCTTGTCCCCAGGGACGGCCGGCTACACCTTC,CASSLSPGTAGYTF